A single sample gave rise to the 24 T cell receptor beta chains below, sequenced in a study of Ad26.COV2.S vaccination and SARS-CoV-2 variants. Some clones are missing from TCRdb's copy, which holds only in-frame ones; the method was immunoSEQ multiplex PCR. The repertoire includes 350,000 to 500,000 clones, 90% of them detected once, and approximately 4.3% sits in the top ten. Noted treatment: some 20 received Ad26.COV2.S at low or high dose, single or two shots; about 5 received placebo; per-sample allocation not given. After the first vaccine or placebo injection, samples were drawn on day 63. The source was peripheral blood, collected in a trial of Ad26.COV2.S vaccine versus placebo. The receptors come from a person between 18 and 60 years old who received the Ad26.COV2.S COVID-19 vaccine or a placebo.

The chain links TRBV7-3 to TRBJ2-1; D may match TRBD1 or TRBD2 (5 bases each). CDR1 SGHTA and CDR2 FQGTGA come from the germline V gene. The CDR3 runs to 16 residues. Trimming stripped 2 bases from V and 6 bases from J, with 17 bases between. The CDR3 protein is CASSLGGPGVANEQFF. The CDR3 DNA sequence: TGTGCCAGCAGCTTAGGGGGTCCAGGAGTAGCCAATGAGCAGTTCTTC.

The V gene is TRBV24-1, the J gene TRBJ2-1; 7 bases are a match to TRBD1. V lost 3 bases, J lost 8 bases, and 3 bases stayed unmatched. Germline CDR1 is KGHDR and CDR2 is SFDVKD. This CDR3 region has 13 residues. In DNA, the CDR3 is TGTGCCACCAGTGATCCCGACAGGGATGAGCAGTTCTTC. It yields the protein CATSDPDRDEQFF.

The rearrangement links TRBV9 to TRBJ1-2, with D perhaps TRBD1 (6 bases). The V gene's germline CDR1 is SGDLS and CDR2 YYNGEE. The CDR3 loop spans 13 amino acids. Trimming took 0 bases from V and 7 from J, leaving 10 bases between them. Here the CDR3 DNA reads TGTGCCAGCAGCGTAGGATGGGGGCCTGGCTACACCTTC. It codes for CASSVGWGPGYTF.

This sequence joins TRBV11-2 and TRBJ1-1; 8 positions match TRBD1. The length of the CDR3 is 15 residues. Germline loops: CDR1 SGHAT, CDR2 FQNNGV. V was pared by 1 base and J by 4 bases, with 5 bases of the junction left unmatched. Written as DNA, the CDR3 is TGTGCCAGCAGCTTAGTTCAGGGGGCGGCCACTGAAGCTTTCTTT. Translation: CASSLVQGAATEAFF.

The chain joins TRBV19 to TRBJ1-1, with a weak D call TRBD1 (5 bases). Germline CDR1 and CDR2: LNHDA and SQIVND (reference sequence). Trimming shortened V by 9 bases and J by 1 base, and 18 bases separated the two germline ends. The CDR3 extends over 15 amino acids. The CDR3 region is CASRNRDSWNTEAFF. The DNA for the CDR3 is TGTGCCAGCCGAAATAGGGACTCTTGGAACACTGAAGCTTTCTTT.

The genes are TRBV27 and TRBJ1-2, with D unclear. Trimming removed 3 bases at V and 8 bases at J, with 13 bases between. Looked up from germline, CDR1 is MNHEY and CDR2 is SMNVEV (reference sequence). This CDR3 has 13 amino acids. CDR3 protein: CASSFSKVGGYTF. DNA for the CDR3: TGTGCCAGCAGTTTCTCGAAGGTCGGGGGCTACACCTTC.

This rearrangement joins TRBV6-1 to TRBJ2-1, with 9 bases aligning to TRBD1. The CDR3 spans 16 residues. CDR1 is MNHNS, CDR2 SASEGT, per germline. Trimming removed 4 bases from V and 7 bases from J; junction bases left unmatched: 11. CDR3: CASSGRSGTGRNEQFF. DNA for the CDR3: TGTGCCAGCAGTGGTCGTTCCGGGACAGGGAGAAATGAGCAGTTCTTC.

The table lists this clone with a few counts. This rearrangement joins TRBV6-2 or TRBV6-3 to TRBJ1-2, with TRBD1 matching 10 bases. From germline, CDR1 is MNHEY and CDR2 SVGEGT. The length of the CDR3 is 13 residues. V trimming: 5 bases; J trimming: 9 bases; junction bases outside the gene matches: 6. The CDR3 region is CASSPGQGDRYTF. The CDR3 DNA reads TGTGCCAGCAGTCCAGGACAGGGGGATCGCTACACCTTC.

The V and J genes are TRBV19 and TRBJ1-3; 10 positions agree with TRBD1. CDR3 length: 13 residues. Unmatched junction bases numbered 1, after V lost 8 bases and J lost 3 bases. Germline V CDR1 and CDR2: LNHDA, SQIVND (reference sequence). The CDR3 spells CASGQGVGNTIYF. CDR3 DNA sequence: TGTGCCAGTGGACAGGGGGTTGGAAACACCATATATTTT.

The chain is built from TRBV10-2 and TRBJ2-1; perhaps TRBD2 as D (5 bases). There are 13 residues in the CDR3. The germline V and J ends were trimmed by 9 bases and 8 bases, with 17 bases remaining between them. CDR1 WSHSY and CDR2 SAAADI come from the germline V gene. The CDR3 DNA is TGCGCCAGGCACCCCCAACTAGTTTATGAGCAGTTCTTC. Translating gives CARHPQLVYEQFF.

This clone was detected once. The chain recombines TRBV24-1 with TRBJ2-3, with 7 bases lining up with TRBD2. The V segment lost 0 bases and the J segment 6 bases; nucleotides outside the gene matches: 11. Germline lookup yields CDR1 KGHDR and CDR2 SFDVKD. The CDR3 is made up of 17 amino acids. This CDR3 is CATSDLPSLGEGDTQYF. CDR3 DNA: TGTGCCACCAGTGATTTGCCCTCTCTAGGGGAGGGGGATACGCAGTATTTT.

The DNA of the CDR3 is TGCGCCAGCAAATACATGGGACAGGGGGCCGGAGAGACCCAGTACTTC. Translation: CASKYMGQGAGETQYF. The chain uses TRBV5-1 and TRBJ2-5; 12 nucleotides agree with TRBD1. This CDR3 region has 16 residues. The ends lost 6 bases at V and 4 bases at J; junction bases unmatched: 10. CDR1 SGHRS and CDR2 YFSETQ come from the germline V gene.

The chain uses TRBV21-1 and TRBJ2-7; the table's D call, TRBD1, has no DNA check behind it. TRBV21-1 is deemed a pseudogene. This CDR3 region has 15 residues. Here the CDR3 DNA reads TGTGCCAGCAGCAACCGGGACAAACGGGTCTACGAGCAGTACTTC. It yields the protein CASSNRDKRVYEQYF.

This clone was seen only once. The chain employs TRBV7-8 and TRBJ1-5, with no clear D. This CDR3 is built from 13 residues. CDR1 SGHVS and CDR2 FQNEAQ come from the germline V gene. V lost 5 bases, J lost 2 bases, and 7 bases lay in between. The CDR3 reads CASSPGRNQPQHF. The CDR3 DNA is TGTGCCAGCAGCCCCGGACGCAATCAGCCCCAGCATTTT.

This rearrangement joins TRBV28 to TRBJ1-2, with D maybe TRBD1 (6 bases). V lost 10 bases and J lost 0, with 12 bases in between. Germline values: CDR1 MDHEN, CDR2 SYDVKM. This CDR3 spans 13 amino acids. The CDR3 nucleotides are TGTGCCATCGAGCGGGACACTAACTATGGCTACACCTTC. As protein: CAIERDTNYGYTF.

The count of this clone is one. The chain is built from TRBV6-5 and TRBJ1-5, with D unresolved. V dropped 6 bases and J dropped 4 bases, with 4 bases sitting between them. This CDR3 has 11 residues. Germline assignment: CDR1 MNHEY and CDR2 SVGAGI. CDR3 nucleotide sequence: TGTGCCAGCAGGGGGAATCAGCCCCAGCATTTT. Protein sequence: CASRGNQPQHF.

This clone is a singleton in its sample. CDR3: CASSLKGPGANVLTF. The CDR3 DNA reads as TGTGCCAGCAGCTTAAAGGGGCCCGGGGCCAACGTCCTGACTTTC. The chain joins TRBV7-2 to TRBJ2-6; tentative D call: TRBD1 (5 bases). The V gene's germline CDR1 is SGHTA and CDR2 FQGNSA. The ends were cut back, 2 bases at V and 4 bases at J, with 9 bases in the middle. The CDR3 covers 15 residues.

The rearrangement links TRBV6-1 to TRBJ1-2, with D uncertain. In germline, CDR1 is MNHNS, CDR2 SASEGT. Trimming shortened V by 3 bases and J by 2 bases, and 10 bases separated the two germline ends. The CDR3 is 14 residues long. The CDR3 loop is CASSDLAGNYGYTF. The CDR3 coding sequence is TGTGCCAGCAGTGATCTGGCAGGCAACTATGGCTACACCTTC.

CDR3 region: CASRRQIRKQFF. The CDR3 DNA sequence: TGTGCCAGCAGACGACAGATTCGAAAGCAGTTCTTC. This rearrangement joins TRBV6-5 to TRBJ2-1, with a tentative D call TRBD1 (5 bases). Trimming removed 6 bases at V and 11 bases at J, with 14 bases between. CDR1 and CDR2 from the germline V gene are MNHEY and SVGAGI. The CDR3 is 12 residues long.

V usage is TRBV4-3 and J usage is TRBJ2-7; weak D call: TRBD1 (5 bases). V was shortened by 0 bases and J by 2 bases, with 20 bases between the two germline ends. Germline V CDR1 and CDR2: LGHNA, YSLEER. This CDR3 has 18 residues. For the CDR3, the DNA is TGCGCCAGCAGCCAAGATAGAATTGCGGAATTAGGGGCCTACGAGCAGTACTTC. Its protein is CASSQDRIAELGAYEQYF.

The rearrangement uses TRBV19 and TRBJ2-5; no clear D gene. This CDR3 comprises 13 residues. Germline V gene lookup returns CDR1 LNHDA and CDR2 SQIVND (reference sequence). V lost 4 bases to trimming and J lost 2 bases, with 8 bases between them. In nucleotides, the CDR3 is TGTGCCAGTAGTACTAGTTATCAAGAGACCCAGTACTTC. As protein: CASSTSYQETQYF.

The chain recombines TRBV9 with TRBJ2-1; no reliable D call. V was pared by 0 bases and J by 6 bases, with 10 bases between. CDR3 length: 14 residues. Germline CDR1 and CDR2: SGDLS and YYNGEE. CDR3 sequence (DNA): TGTGCCAGCAGCGTAGCACAAACGCGCAATGAGCAGTTCTTC. It specifies CASSVAQTRNEQFF.

This sequence joins TRBV14 and TRBJ2-1, with 14 bases identical to TRBD2. The CDR3 is made up of 13 amino acids. The germline V gene encodes CDR1 SGHDN and CDR2 FVKESK. V lost 5 bases to trimming and J lost 15 bases; unmatched junction nucleotides: 6. The DNA for the CDR3 is TGTGCCAGCAGCTTGGGACTAGCGGGAGATCCGTTCTTC. Translation gives CASSLGLAGDPFF.

V gene TRBV9 combines with J gene TRBJ2-1; TRBD2 agrees at 7 bases. Germline values: CDR1 SGDLS, CDR2 YYNGEE. V dropped 4 bases and J dropped 4; count of bases not matched to a gene: 8. The CDR3 sequence is 15 residues long. The CDR3 loop reads CASSSLAVEYNEQFF. The CDR3, as DNA: TGTGCCAGCAGCTCTCTAGCGGTAGAATACAATGAGCAGTTCTTC.